Listed here are 30 T cell receptor beta chains from one sample, sequenced in a study of cytomegalovirus exposure and HLA in healthy donors. 13 Jbeta primers and 60 Vbeta primers were used for the PCR. The method was immunoSEQ multiplex PCR; TCRdb's version includes in-frame clones alone and lacks a portion of them. Of 85,000 to 130,000 clones in the sample, roughly 84% are singletons; the top ten hold about 1.1%. Material: PBMCs. The receptors come from a woman aged 18 to 35 in good health and CMV-seronegative.

The rearrangement uses TRBV18 and TRBJ2-7; no definite D call. Germline CDR1 is KGHSH and CDR2 is LQKENI. This CDR3 comprises 14 residues. With 2 bases removed from V and 4 bases from J, the gap between germline ends came to 12 bases. The CDR3 sequence: CASSPLVGPYEQYF. Here the CDR3 DNA reads TGTGCCAGCTCACCATTAGTGGGCCCATACGAGCAGTACTTC.

The chain carries TRBV28 and TRBJ1-1; 9 bases are shared with TRBD1. Germline V gene lookup returns CDR1 MDHEN and CDR2 SYDVKM. The CDR3 has 14 amino acids. With V trimmed by 4 bases and J by 4 bases, 4 bases remained unmatched. The CDR3 reads CASSSTGGATEAFF. The CDR3 nucleotides are TGTGCCAGCAGTTCGACAGGGGGTGCCACTGAAGCTTTCTTT.

V is TRBV28 and J is TRBJ2-7; weak D call: TRBD2 (5 bases). The CDR3 sequence is 13 residues long. From germline, CDR1 is MDHEN and CDR2 SYDVKM. Trimming took off 6 bases at V and 3 bases at J, with 12 bases between the two ends. The CDR3 region has the DNA TGTGCCAGCAGAAAACAGAGGGTCTACGAGCAGTACTTC. Amino acids: CASRKQRVYEQYF. The complete variable domain, with remaining parts taken from reference TRBV28 and TRBJ2-7, reads DVKVTQSSRYLVKRTGEKVFLECVQDMDHENMFWYRQDPGLGLRLIYFSYDVKMKEKGDIPEGYSVSREKKERFSLILESASTNQTSMYLCASRKQRVYEQYFGPGTRLTVT.

The rearrangement uses TRBV27 and TRBJ1-1; TRBD1 is a possible D gene (5 bases). Germline loops: CDR1 MNHEY, CDR2 SMNVEV (reference sequence). The CDR3 has 13 residues. V was pared by 2 bases and J by 2 bases, with 6 bases between. Here the CDR3 reads CASSLGHNTEAFF. The DNA for the CDR3 is TGTGCCAGCAGTTTAGGACATAACACTGAAGCTTTCTTT.

The CDR3 region has the DNA TGTGCCAGCAGGACATCAGGGATCTTGGGCTACACCTTC. Its translation: CASRTSGILGYTF. This rearrangement joins TRBV28 to TRBJ1-2, with D maybe TRBD1 (5 bases). Trimming took 6 bases from V and 8 from J, leaving 16 bases between them. This CDR3 spans 13 amino acids. Germline V gene data show CDR1 as MDHEN and CDR2 as SYDVKM.

This chain uses TRBV7-2 with TRBJ1-2, with D perhaps TRBD1 (5 bases). This CDR3 comprises 16 residues. Germline V lookup: CDR1 SGHTA, CDR2 FQGNSA. Trimming removed 1 base at V and 4 bases at J, with 16 bases between. The CDR3 loop reads CASSLEGWTARYGYTF. CDR3 coding DNA: TGTGCCAGCAGCTTAGAGGGGTGGACCGCGCGCTATGGCTACACCTTC.

The J gene is TRBJ2-5, the V gene TRBV27; D might be TRBD1 (7 bases). The J call may be mistaken, given a closer DNA end match to TRBJ2-7. Germline CDR1 reads MNHEY; CDR2 reads SMNVEV (reference sequence). The CDR3 is made up of 13 amino acids. The chain's CDR3 is CASAGQSSYEQYF. The CDR3 DNA follows: TGTGCCAGCGCGGGACAGTCCTCCTACGAGCAGTACTTC.

This clone is a singleton in its sample. This chain links TRBV6-1 with TRBJ2-5; D may be TRBD2 (7 bases). The CDR3 covers 17 residues. Deletions cut 2 bases from V and 2 bases from J, with 18 bases between. Germline CDR1 and CDR2: MNHNS and SASEGT. The CDR3 sequence is CASSEWGGGDLQETQYF. The CDR3 DNA is TGTGCCAGCAGTGAATGGGGCGGGGGCGACCTACAAGAGACCCAGTACTTC.

The V gene is TRBV7-9, the J gene TRBJ1-6; tentative D call: TRBD1 (5 bases). Per the germline V gene, CDR1 is SEHNR and CDR2 is FQNEAQ (reference sequence). The CDR3 loop spans 17 amino acids. Trimming took 5 bases from V and 6 from J, leaving 20 bases between them. This CDR3 is CASSPETRQGINSPLHF. CDR3 bases: TGTGCCAGCAGCCCGGAGACCCGGCAGGGAATTAATTCACCCCTCCACTTT.

The chain employs TRBV10-3 and TRBJ2-1; 8 bases are shared with TRBD2. Germline V lookup: CDR1 ENHRY, CDR2 SYGVKD. CDR3 length: 14 residues. The junction had 3 bases not matched to a gene; V was cut back by 6 bases and J by 2 bases. The CDR3 loop reads CAIRKLAAYNEQFF. The CDR3 DNA reads TGTGCCATCAGAAAACTAGCGGCCTACAATGAGCAGTTCTTC.

The genes are TRBV28 and TRBJ1-1; possibly TRBD1 for D (6 bases). Trimming took 8 bases from V and 4 from J, leaving 14 bases between them. This CDR3 is built from 13 residues. In germline, CDR1 is MDHEN, CDR2 SYDVKM. DNA for the CDR3: TGTGCCAGCGAGCAGGGGCCGGTCACTGAAGCTTTCTTT. Translated: CASEQGPVTEAFF.

This clone was observed a handful of times. The chain couples TRBV19 to TRBJ1-1; D gene ambiguous. Germline assignment: CDR1 LNHDA and CDR2 SQIVND (reference sequence). The V gene lost 5 bases and the J gene lost 0 bases, with 16 bases spanning the gap. The CDR3 is 16 residues long. CDR3 amino acids: CASSPRRGQMNTEAFF. The CDR3 bases are TGTGCCAGTAGTCCTCGGCGAGGTCAGATGAACACTGAAGCTTTCTTT.

J is TRBJ1-1 and V is TRBV5-1; 7 bases are shared with TRBD1. J gave up 4 bases and V 3 bases, and 3 bases lay outside the gene matches. The germline gives CDR1 SGHRS, CDR2 YFSETQ. This CDR3 contains 13 residues. The CDR3 DNA sequence: TGCGCCAGCAGCTCTGGGACAGTCACTGAAGCTTTCTTT. This codes for CASSSGTVTEAFF.

V is TRBV19 and J is TRBJ1-2, with D possibly being TRBD1 (6 bases). Germline V gene data show CDR1 as LNHDA and CDR2 as SQIVND (reference sequence). The CDR3 extends over 15 amino acids. Trimming took 5 bases from V and 3 from J, leaving 16 bases between them. The CDR3 coding sequence is TGTGCCAGTAGTTTTTCCAGGGGTAGGGACTATGGCTACACCTTC. Its protein is CASSFSRGRDYGYTF.

The rearrangement links TRBV5-1 to TRBJ2-7, with D unclear. The CDR3 is made up of 14 amino acids. The germline CDR1 and CDR2 sequences are SGHRS and YFSETQ. Trimming left V 3 bases short and J 0 bases short, with 10 bases between. This chain's CDR3 is CASSSDTSSYEQYF. The CDR3 DNA reads as TGCGCCAGCAGCTCCGACACCTCCTCCTACGAGCAGTACTTC.

The rearrangement links TRBV9 to TRBJ2-7, with a tentative D call TRBD2 (5 bases). Trimming pared 4 bases from V and 5 bases from J, leaving 22 bases between. Germline V gene lookup returns CDR1 SGDLS and CDR2 YYNGEE. The CDR3 runs 16 residues. CDR3 residues: CASSPLGSLRLNEQYF. Here the CDR3 DNA reads TGTGCCAGCAGCCCCTTGGGGAGTCTTCGACTCAACGAGCAGTACTTC.

This sequence joins TRBV7-2 and TRBJ2-7; perhaps TRBD2 as D (6 bases). Germline CDR1 reads SGHTA; CDR2 reads FQGNSA. Trimming cost V 2 bases and J 3 bases, with 14 bases left between them. The CDR3 consists of 15 residues. DNA of the CDR3: TGTGCCAGCAGCTTATTTGGCGGGACGGTCTACGAGCAGTACTTC. Translated: CASSLFGGTVYEQYF. Supplemented by reference TRBV7-2 and TRBJ2-7, the full variable domain reads GAGVSQSPSNKVTEKGKDVELRCDPISGHTALYWYRQSLGQGLEFLIYFQGNSAPDKSGLPSDRFSAERTGGSVSTLTIQRTQQEDSAVYLCASSLFGGTVYEQYFGPGTRLTVT.

The V call is TRBV28, the J call TRBJ2-7, with 12 bases aligning to TRBD2. Germline CDR1 MDHEN, CDR2 SYDVKM. J lost 6 bases, V lost 5 bases, and 8 bases had no gene match. CDR3 length: 15 residues. The CDR3 spells CASSPTSGRAGEQYF. The CDR3 bases are TGTGCCAGCAGTCCGACTAGCGGGAGAGCAGGCGAGCAGTACTTC. Based on the CDR3 plus reference TRBV28 and TRBJ2-7, the full variable domain is DVKVTQSSRYLVKRTGEKVFLECVQDMDHENMFWYRQDPGLGLRLIYFSYDVKMKEKGDIPEGYSVSREKKERFSLILESASTNQTSMYLCASSPTSGRAGEQYFGPGTRLTVT.

Details on this clone: This same CDR3 is encoded by further DNA sequences in the sample. The V and J genes are TRBV13 and TRBJ2-5; TRBD1 might be the D (6 bases). The CDR3 runs 14 residues. Trimming removed 0 bases at V and 3 bases at J, with 8 bases between. Germline V gene data show CDR1 as PRHDT and CDR2 as FYEKMQ (reference sequence). Here the CDR3 reads CASSLGQGKETQYF. The CDR3 coding sequence is TGTGCCAGCAGCTTAGGACAGGGAAAAGAGACCCAGTACTTC.

The J gene is TRBJ1-2, the V gene TRBV7-2, with 10 bases matching TRBD1. V dropped 3 bases and J dropped 5; count of bases not matched to a gene: 6. The CDR3 runs 15 residues. Germline CDR1 is SGHTA and CDR2 is FQGNSA. For the CDR3, the DNA is TGTGCCAGCAGCTTTTATCGGACAGGGGGTTATGGCTACACCTTC. Its translation is CASSFYRTGGYGYTF.

As concerns this clone: One end of the junction varies from germline; a read error may be responsible. The V call is TRBV7-9, the J call TRBJ2-7; D may be TRBD1 (5 bases). The CDR3 contains 12 residues. The germline gives CDR1 SEHNR, CDR2 FQNEAQ (reference sequence). Here the CDR3 reads CSSSLTQDQQYF. Written as DNA, the CDR3 is TGTTCCAGCAGTTTAACACAGGATCAGCAGTACTTC.

The genes are TRBV7-9 and TRBJ1-2, with D hard to call. This CDR3 comprises 13 residues. Between the trimmed V and J ends, which lost 1 base and 4 bases, there was a span of 7 bases. Germline CDR1 reads SEHNR; CDR2 reads FQNEAQ (reference sequence). The chain's CDR3 is CASSLGGAYGYTF. CDR3 bases: TGTGCCAGCAGCTTAGGGGGAGCCTATGGCTACACCTTC. The full variable domain, its missing parts supplied by reference TRBV7-9 and TRBJ1-2, is DTGVSQNPRHKITKRGQNVTFRCDPISEHNRLYWYRQTLGQGPEFLTYFQNEAQLEKSRLLSDRFSAERPKGSFSTLEIQRTEQGDSAMYLCASSLGGAYGYTFGSGTRLTVV.

The rearrangement links TRBV6-5 to TRBJ1-1, with D hard to call. The CDR3 is made up of 13 amino acids. Germline CDR1 reads MNHEY; CDR2 reads SVGAGI. Trimming left V 6 bases short and J 9 bases short, with 17 bases between. This chain's CDR3 is CASRPNIKPQAFF. The CDR3, as DNA: TGTGCCAGCAGGCCCAACATTAAACCCCAAGCTTTCTTT.

Comments on this clone: Other DNA sequences in the sample encode the same CDR3. The chain links TRBV5-6 to TRBJ1-4; 7 bases match TRBD1. J was trimmed by 4 bases and V by 0 bases; bases with no gene match: 3. CDR3 size: 15 residues. Germline V gene data show CDR1 as SGHDT and CDR2 as YYEEEE. CDR3: CASSLAGQSNEKLFF. The CDR3 coding sequence is TGTGCCAGCAGCTTGGCGGGACAGAGTAATGAAAAACTGTTTTTT.

Regarding this clone: Other DNA sequences of this sample code for an identical CDR3. This chain links TRBV28 with TRBJ1-2, with D hard to call. CDR3 size: 14 residues. In germline, CDR1 is MDHEN, CDR2 SYDVKM. V was trimmed by 5 bases and J by 0 bases, leaving 10 bases between them. The CDR3 loop is CASSPPGTNYGYTF. The CDR3 DNA reads TGTGCCAGCAGTCCCCCCGGGACTAACTATGGCTACACCTTC.

This clone was detected a few times. The chain uses TRBV4-3 and TRBJ2-5; tentative D call: TRBD2 (6 bases). CDR3 length: 15 amino acids. Germline lookup yields CDR1 LGHNA and CDR2 YSLEER. Between the trimmed V and J ends, which lost 5 bases and 1 base, there was a span of 14 bases. The CDR3: CASSTQLGGQETQYF. The CDR3 nucleotides are TGCGCCAGCAGCACACAGTTGGGGGGCCAAGAGACCCAGTACTTC.

In DNA form, the CDR3 reads TGCGCCAGCAGCCTAACGCAGGGGAGCTCCTATAATTCACCCCTCCACTTT. Residues: CASSLTQGSSYNSPLHF. The J gene is TRBJ1-6, the V gene TRBV4-3, with D maybe TRBD1 (6 bases). Germline-derived CDR1 and CDR2 are LGHNA and YSLEER. The CDR3 consists of 17 residues. The ends were cut back, 4 bases at V and 0 bases at J, with 13 bases in the middle.

The rearrangement links TRBV11-2 to TRBJ1-1, with a weak D call TRBD1 (6 bases). This CDR3 is 13 amino acids long. Germline loops: CDR1 SGHAT, CDR2 FQNNGV. V shed 6 bases and J shed 1 base, with 9 bases lying between them. CDR3 sequence: CASSADRNTEAFF. The DNA of the CDR3 is TGTGCCAGCAGTGCGGACAGGAACACTGAAGCTTTCTTT.

The chain is built from TRBV7-8 and TRBJ2-1; the D gene is possibly TRBD2 (6 bases). Germline CDR1 is SGHVS and CDR2 is FQNEAQ. V lost 2 bases to trimming and J lost 12 bases, with 14 bases between them. CDR3 size: 13 residues. CDR3 amino acids: CASSLQAGYRQFF. The CDR3, as DNA: TGTGCCAGCAGCTTACAAGCGGGTTACCGGCAGTTCTTC.

The V call is TRBV2, the J call TRBJ2-7; TRBD2 agrees at 12 bases. Losses at the gene ends were 4 bases for V and 11 bases for J; bases not matched to a gene: 3. The V gene's germline CDR1 is SNHLY and CDR2 FYNNEI. This CDR3 has 12 residues. This chain's CDR3 is CASSGLAGVKYF. The CDR3 coding sequence is TGTGCCAGCAGTGGACTAGCGGGAGTCAAGTACTTC.